Following are 32 T cell receptor beta chains from one sample sequenced in a study of blood T cell repertoires in COVID-19. Sequenced by immunoSEQ multiplex PCR; TCRdb stores in-frame clones only, minus some. Of 250,000 to 400,000 clones detected, about 91% appear once; the ten largest clones hold approximately 1.6%. Sequenced sample: peripheral blood. These TCRs come from a woman in her thirties with COVID-19, enrolled during active disease.

CDR3 coding DNA: TGCAGTGCTAGTTATCTTCCCGGGGATGGAAACACCATATATTTT. This gives the protein CSASYLPGDGNTIYF. V gene TRBV20-1 combines with J gene TRBJ1-3; D unclear. Per the germline V gene, CDR1 is DFQATT and CDR2 is SNEGSKA (reference sequence). Trimming pared 3 bases from V and 3 bases from J, leaving 15 bases between. The CDR3 is 15 residues long.

The CDR3 here is CASSLEGGLRSGELFF. In DNA form, the CDR3 reads TGTGCCAGCAGCTTAGAAGGGGGCCTAAGAAGCGGGGAGCTGTTTTTT. J is TRBJ2-2 and V is TRBV7-9; 7 positions match TRBD1. Germline CDR1 SEHNR, CDR2 FQNEAQ (reference sequence). The ends lost 1 base at V and 7 bases at J; junction bases unmatched: 9. This CDR3 region has 16 residues.

The chain has TRBV18 and TRBJ1-1; D may be TRBD1 (5 bases). V shed 1 base and J shed 3 bases, with 21 bases lying between them. The CDR3 has 18 amino acids. Germline CDR1 and CDR2: KGHSH and LQKENI. CDR3 sequence reads: CASSPRTWEGPRDTEAFF. DNA for the CDR3: TGTGCCAGCTCACCACGAACCTGGGAGGGGCCCCGAGACACTGAAGCTTTCTTT.

This clone appeared a single time. The chain is built from TRBV7-9 and TRBJ2-7; TRBD2 matches 7 bases. The J segment lost 6 bases and the V segment lost 8 bases, leaving 7 bases of the junction unmatched. This CDR3 region has 12 residues. Germline values: CDR1 SEHNR, CDR2 FQNEAQ (reference sequence). The CDR3 coding sequence is TGTGCCAGCGGACTAGGACTCTCCGAGCAGTACTTC. This encodes CASGLGLSEQYF.

J is TRBJ1-2 and V is TRBV6-2 or TRBV6-3; D not resolved. V was clipped by 2 bases and J by 4 bases, with 5 bases between them. CDR3 size: 12 residues. The germline V gene encodes CDR1 MNHEY and CDR2 SVGEGT. The CDR3 coding sequence is TGTGCCAGCAGTTACGGCTCCTATGGCTACACCTTC. This sequence encodes CASSYGSYGYTF.

This clone came up a few times. This chain uses TRBV24-1 with TRBJ2-1; TRBD1 matches 10 bases. Germline loops: CDR1 KGHDR, CDR2 SFDVKD. This CDR3 contains 14 residues. With V trimmed by 6 bases and J by 6 bases, 4 bases remained unmatched. The CDR3 DNA follows: TGTGCCACCAGTAGGGACAGGGGCCCCAATGAGCAGTTCTTC. Protein: CATSRDRGPNEQFF.

The J gene is TRBJ2-1, the V gene TRBV10-3, with TRBD2 as a possible D gene (6 bases). Germline assignment: CDR1 ENHRY and CDR2 SYGVKD. V lost 1 base and J 8 bases, leaving 12 bases between the germline ends. There are 14 residues in the CDR3. This CDR3 reads CAISELGGRDEQFF. CDR3 nucleotides: TGTGCCATCAGTGAGTTGGGGGGTAGGGATGAGCAGTTCTTC.

This chain links TRBV7-6 with TRBJ2-1, with no clear D. Germline CDR1 reads SGHVS; CDR2 reads FNYEAQ. This CDR3 comprises 9 residues. Between the trimmed V and J ends, which lost 4 bases and 10 bases, there was a span of 2 bases. The CDR3 region has the DNA TGTGCCAGCAGCTCAGAGCAGTTCTTC. Protein sequence: CASSSEQFF.

This chain links TRBV25-1 with TRBJ1-2; D is unclear. CDR1 MGHDK and CDR2 SYGVNS come from the germline V gene. This CDR3 has 11 residues. CDR3 in amino acids: CASGGNYGYTF. CDR3 DNA sequence: TGTGCTAGCGGAGGGAACTATGGCTACACCTTC.

CDR3 sequence reads: CASSPDGSGNTIYF. CDR3 bases: TGCGCCAGCAGCCCCGATGGCAGTGGAAACACCATATATTTT. This sequence joins TRBV5-1 and TRBJ1-3; D not resolved. Germline CDR1 and CDR2: SGHRS and YFSETQ. The CDR3 has 14 residues. Trimming took off 4 bases at V and 3 bases at J, with 11 bases between the two ends.

The rearrangement links TRBV19 to TRBJ2-3; 8 bases are shared with TRBD2. The CDR3 covers 15 residues. V lost 5 bases and J lost 6; bases outside the gene matches: 10. In germline, CDR1 is LNHDA, CDR2 SQIVND (reference sequence). CDR3 residues: CASSWSGGTFDTQYF. In nucleotides, the CDR3 is TGTGCCAGTAGTTGGAGCGGGGGCACTTTCGATACGCAGTATTTT.

This chain connects TRBV19 to TRBJ1-6; 9 bases agree with TRBD1. The length of the CDR3 is 13 residues. Trimming cost V 9 bases and J 8 bases; bases outside gene matches: 5. Germline lookup yields CDR1 LNHDA and CDR2 SQIVND (reference sequence). CDR3 nucleotides: TGTGCCAGCAAGGACAGGGGTGATTCACCCCTCCACTTT. Encoded protein: CASKDRGDSPLHF.

The chain links TRBV7-8 to TRBJ1-1; unclear D gene. The CDR3 is 14 amino acids. In germline, CDR1 is SGHVS, CDR2 FQNEAQ. Trimming shortened V by 3 bases and J by 3 bases, and 11 bases separated the two germline ends. The CDR3 nucleotides are TGTGCCAGCAGCTTGATTCTCCTAGACACTGAAGCTTTCTTT. Encoded protein: CASSLILLDTEAFF. Using reference TRBV7-8 and TRBJ1-1 for the parts outside the CDR3, the full variable domain is GAGVSQSPRYKVAKRGQDVALRCDPISGHVSLFWYQQALGQGPEFLTYFQNEAQLDKSGLPSDRFFAERPEGSVSTLKIQRTQQEDSAVYLCASSLILLDTEAFFGQGTRLTVV.

The chain combines TRBV11-2 with TRBJ2-1; 12 positions match TRBD1. Germline V gene data show CDR1 as SGHAT and CDR2 as FQNNGV. The ends lost 5 bases at V and 7 bases at J; junction bases unmatched: 12. The length of the CDR3 is 17 residues. The CDR3: CASSAARDRGRTNEQFF. For the CDR3, the DNA is TGTGCCAGCAGCGCCGCGAGGGACAGGGGGCGGACGAATGAGCAGTTCTTC.

V and J are TRBV29-1 and TRBJ1-4, with D unclear. This CDR3 region has 12 residues. The V and J ends lost 6 bases and 7 bases respectively, with 12 bases between them. In germline, CDR1 is SQVTM, CDR2 ANQGSEA. CDR3 region: CSVGFTGEKLFF. CDR3 in DNA: TGCAGCGTCGGGTTCACGGGTGAAAAACTGTTTTTT.

The V gene is TRBV5-8, the J gene TRBJ1-5, with D possibly being TRBD1 (5 bases). With 2 bases removed from V and 1 base from J, the gap between germline ends came to 13 bases. The CDR3 spans 16 residues. Germline-derived CDR1 and CDR2 are SGHTS and YDEGEE. DNA of the CDR3: TGTGCCAGCAGCTTCGCCAGGGTCGGGAGCAATCAGCCCCAGCATTTT. Protein: CASSFARVGSNQPQHF.

This clone was seen only a few times. The genes are TRBV7-2 and TRBJ2-1; TRBD2 matches at 7 bases. Germline V lookup: CDR1 SGHTA, CDR2 FQGNSA. This CDR3 region has 14 residues. Trimming removed 5 bases from V and 7 bases from J; junction bases left unmatched: 8. The CDR3 DNA follows: TGTGCCAGCAGCCCTGGACGGGGGGATAATGAGCAGTTCTTC. Protein: CASSPGRGDNEQFF. Looking up the rest from reference TRBV7-2 and TRBJ2-1 gives the full variable domain: GAGVSQSPSNKVTEKGKDVELRCDPISGHTALYWYRQSLGQGLEFLIYFQGNSAPDKSGLPSDRFSAERTGGSVSTLTIQRTQQEDSAVYLCASSPGRGDNEQFFGPGTRLTVL.

The J gene is TRBJ2-3, the V gene TRBV5-4, with TRBD2 matching over 8 bases. The CDR3 runs 15 residues. Trimming took 4 bases from V and 2 from J; bases not matched to a gene: 6. Germline loops: CDR1 SGHNT, CDR2 YYREEE (reference sequence). The CDR3 DNA reads TGTGCCAGCAGCCGCGGGGGGCAGACCACAGATACGCAGTATTTT. Protein: CASSRGGQTTDTQYF.

The V and J genes are TRBV12-3 or TRBV12-4 and TRBJ1-3; D is ambiguous. CDR3 length equals 12 residues. The V gene lost 3 bases and the J gene lost 15 bases, with 15 bases spanning the gap. CDR3 DNA: TGTGCCAGCAGTTTCGGGTCAGAGATTAAATATTTT. Translated: CASSFGSEIKYF.

The CDR3 DNA follows: TGTGCCAGCTCACCTTCCCGCCAAGAGACCCAGTACTTC. Amino acids: CASSPSRQETQYF. The J gene is TRBJ2-5, the V gene TRBV18; D unclear. The CDR3 contains 13 residues. Between the trimmed V and J ends, which lost 3 bases and 1 base, there was a span of 6 bases. Germline CDR1 KGHSH, CDR2 LQKENI.

V is TRBV7-6 and J is TRBJ1-6; 7 nucleotides match TRBD1. J lost 6 bases, V lost 4 bases, and 9 bases had no gene match. The CDR3 consists of 16 residues. Germline loops: CDR1 SGHVS, CDR2 FNYEAQ. The CDR3 coding sequence is TGTGCCAGCAGCTCAACAGGGGAATCGGGTAATTCACCCCTCCACTTT. Protein sequence: CASSSTGESGNSPLHF.

The CDR3 sequence: CASSTLTGRRRNEQFF. As DNA, the CDR3 is TGTGCCAGCAGCACCCTGACAGGGAGGCGTCGCAATGAGCAGTTCTTC. The V gene is TRBV11-2, the J gene TRBJ2-1, with a weak D call TRBD1 (7 bases). Deletions cut 5 bases from V and 6 bases from J, with 20 bases between. The germline V gene encodes CDR1 SGHAT and CDR2 FQNNGV. The CDR3 consists of 16 residues.

The count of this clone is one. The V gene is TRBV2, the J gene TRBJ2-1; tentatively, D is TRBD1 (6 bases). The CDR3 spans 15 residues. V dropped 8 bases and J dropped 3 bases, with 17 bases sitting between them. CDR1 SNHLY and CDR2 FYNNEI come from the germline V gene. The DNA for the CDR3 is TGTGCCAGCCATCGGGAACAGGGAAGCTACAATGAGCAGTTCTTC. Amino acids: CASHREQGSYNEQFF. Variable domain in full (rest from reference TRBV2 and TRBJ2-1): EPEVTQTPSHQVTQMGQEVILRCVPISNHLYFYWYRQILGQKVEFLVSFYNNEISEKSEIFDDQFSVERPDGSNFTLKIRSTKLEDSAMYFCASHREQGSYNEQFFGPGTRLTVL.

J is TRBJ1-4 and V is TRBV19, with D tentatively TRBD1 (6 bases). The CDR3 covers 15 residues. Trimming removed 6 bases from V and 8 bases from J, with 19 bases in between. Germline-derived CDR1 and CDR2 are LNHDA and SQIVND (reference sequence). CDR3 sequence (DNA): TGTGCCAGTAGGACTACAGGGACTAGCGGGGAAAAACTGTTTTTT. Translation gives CASRTTGTSGEKLFF.

The sample holds a few counts of this clone. The chain has TRBV7-9 and TRBJ1-1; 8 nucleotides match TRBD1. J gave up 2 bases and V 5 bases, and 4 bases lay outside the gene matches. The CDR3 covers 14 residues. The germline V gene has CDR1 SEHNR and CDR2 FQNEAQ (reference sequence). This CDR3 reads CASSIDRGNTEAFF. The CDR3 DNA reads TGTGCCAGCAGCATTGACAGGGGTAACACTGAAGCTTTCTTT.

The V gene is TRBV27, the J gene TRBJ1-6, with 9 bases identical to TRBD1. The germline V gene encodes CDR1 MNHEY and CDR2 SMNVEV (reference sequence). This CDR3 contains 15 residues. With 5 bases clipped from V and 10 bases from J, the junction kept 9 bases outside the gene matches. CDR3 residues: CASSRTGVEGSPLHF. The DNA of the CDR3 is TGTGCCAGCAGTCGGACAGGGGTCGAGGGCTCACCCCTCCACTTT.

V is TRBV19 and J is TRBJ1-5, with D possibly TRBD1 on 5 matching bases. CDR3 length: 15 residues. V shed 7 bases and J shed 4 bases, with 17 bases lying between them. The germline V gene has CDR1 LNHDA and CDR2 SQIVND (reference sequence). CDR3 region: CASTLGQSPNQPQHF. The CDR3 DNA sequence: TGTGCCAGTACCCTGGGGCAGTCTCCGAATCAGCCCCAGCATTTT. The full variable domain, completed using reference TRBV19 and TRBJ1-5, is DGGITQSPKYLFRKEGQNVTLSCEQNLNHDAMYWYRQDPGQGLRLIYYSQIVNDFQKGDIAEGYSVSREKKESFPLTVTSAQKNPTAFYLCASTLGQSPNQPQHFGDGTRLSIL.

The rearrangement joins TRBV2 to TRBJ2-1; 14 nucleotides align to TRBD2. V was pared by 0 bases and J by 9 bases, with 4 bases of the junction left unmatched. The CDR3 has 16 amino acids. Germline V CDR1 and CDR2: SNHLY, FYNNEI. CDR3 sequence: CASSEARLAGGREQFF. Here the CDR3 DNA reads TGTGCCAGCAGTGAAGCGCGACTAGCGGGGGGGCGTGAGCAGTTCTTC. The whole variable domain, filled in from reference TRBV2 and TRBJ2-1, reads EPEVTQTPSHQVTQMGQEVILRCVPISNHLYFYWYRQILGQKVEFLVSFYNNEISEKSEIFDDQFSVERPDGSNFTLKIRSTKLEDSAMYFCASSEARLAGGREQFFGPGTRLTVL.

This chain joins TRBV6-5 and TRBJ2-5; 8 bases line up with TRBD1. The V gene's germline CDR1 is MNHEY and CDR2 SVGAGI. CDR3 length equals 15 residues. The ends lost 6 bases at V and 5 bases at J; junction bases unmatched: 11. The CDR3 region has the DNA TGTGCCAGCAGAGCCGACAGGGGCGAGTATGAGACCCAGTACTTC. Translated, it gives CASRADRGEYETQYF.

The chain carries TRBV27 and TRBJ2-2, with 7 positions matching TRBD1. This CDR3 contains 17 residues. V lost 3 bases to trimming and J lost 4 bases; unmatched junction nucleotides: 11. Germline assignment: CDR1 MNHEY and CDR2 SMNVEV (reference sequence). CDR3 protein: CASSFSFGTAGTGELFF. The CDR3, as DNA: TGTGCCAGCAGTTTTTCGTTTGGGACAGCTGGCACCGGGGAGCTGTTTTTT.

The chain carries TRBV27 and TRBJ1-6; 7 bases align to TRBD1. The length of the CDR3 is 15 residues. The V gene end was trimmed by 8 bases and the J gene end by 2 bases; junction bases not matched to a gene: 6. CDR1 is MNHEY, CDR2 SMNVEV, per germline (reference sequence). The CDR3 DNA reads TGTGCCAGCCGGCGAGGGGGCGCCTATAATTCACCCCTCCACTTT. This gives the protein CASRRGGAYNSPLHF.

CDR3 nucleotide sequence: TGTGCCAGCAGCTTAGCGCAGAATAGCAATCAGCCCCAGCATTTT. Encoded protein: CASSLAQNSNQPQHF. The V and J genes are TRBV7-8 and TRBJ1-5, with no clear D. CDR1 and CDR2 (germline): SGHVS, FQNEAQ. V was pared by 0 bases and J by 0 bases, with 6 bases between. This CDR3 has 15 residues.